This TCR beta chain was recovered during a study of shared clonotypes between healthy human individuals. Regarding the study as a whole: Among donors, clonotype sharing was expected to be affected by sequencing depth.

This CDR3 is built from 13 residues. Germline V CDR1 and CDR2: MNHNS, SASEGT. Trimming took 7 bases from V and 6 from J, leaving 13 bases between them. The genomic DNA of each subset was split evenly across several immunoSEQ plates. Measured with immunoSEQ multiplex PCR; TCRdb has only the in-frame clones, and not every one. The sample consists of approximately 740,000 clones, under 80% of them appearing once. The CD4+ fraction was divided into a CD45RA+ naive subset and a CD45RA-negative memory subset. A single count supports this clone. Its antigen is currently unknown. This sequence joins TRBV6-1 and TRBJ1-5; D is perhaps TRBD1 (5 bases). The sequence derives from a young woman in good health. The sequenced material came from memory CD4+ T cells sorted from blood. Sample subset: CD45RA-negative fraction. The CDR3 nucleotides are TGTGCCAGCATGGGCAGGGAAGGTCAGCCCCAGCATTTT. Its translation: CASMGREGQPQHF.